The 25 T cell receptor beta chains given below trace back to one sample, sequenced in a study of blood T cells in healthy people across ages. A second PCR of about 7 to 12 cycles used a sample-barcoded 5' primer and a J-beta primer mix. TCRdb used MiXCR to reprocess the 5' RACE reads, holding one entry per CDR3 protein. The table includes 1.5 million to 2 million distinct CDR3 sequences, around 35% detected once. The sample was blood. Receptors were obtained from a woman between 25 and 40 years old in good health.

This clonotype was seen a few times. The chain employs TRBV6-2 or TRBV6-3 and TRBJ2-3, with unresolved D. V was trimmed by 0 bases and J by 2 bases, leaving 9 bases between them. Germline V gives CDR1 MNHEY, CDR2 SVGEGT. The CDR3 covers 15 residues. The CDR3 nucleotides read TGTGCCAGCAGTTACTCGGCCGCGTCCACAGATACGCAGTATTTT. Protein: CASSYSAASTDTQYF.

There are a few counts of this clonotype. This chain links TRBV5-1 with TRBJ2-7, with 10 bases matching TRBD1. There are 16 residues in the CDR3. The junction had 8 bases not matched to a gene; V was cut back by 3 bases and J by 2 bases. CDR1 and CDR2 (germline): SGHRS, YFSETQ. The CDR3 bases are TGCGCCAGCAGCTGGGGGACAGGGGAGTTCACCTACGAGCAGTACTTC. It codes for CASSWGTGEFTYEQYF. Complete variable domain (other parts from reference TRBV5-1 and TRBJ2-7): KAGVTQTPRYLIKTRGQQVTLSCSPISGHRSVSWYQQTPGQGLQFLFEYFSETQRNKGNFPGRFSGRQFSNSRSEMNVSTLELGDSALYLCASSWGTGEFTYEQYFGPGTRLTVT.

The chain uses TRBV10-3 and TRBJ1-2; D gene ambiguous. CDR3 length equals 14 residues. Trimming left V 8 bases short and J 0 bases short, with 13 bases between. Germline CDR1 reads ENHRY; CDR2 reads SYGVKD. CDR3 nucleotide sequence: TGTGCCATCGGGGAGGGCCCTGCTAACTATGGCTACACCTTC. Protein product: CAIGEGPANYGYTF.

This chain uses TRBV7-3 with TRBJ2-5; TRBD2 might be the D (5 bases). V lost 4 bases to trimming and J lost 2 bases, with 14 bases between them. CDR1 SGHTA and CDR2 FQGTGA come from the germline V gene. This CDR3 is built from 15 residues. CDR3 DNA: TGTGCCAGCAGCTACGGACTTTCACCTCAAGAGACCCAGTACTTC. Residues: CASSYGLSPQETQYF.

This clonotype was seen only a few times. V and J are TRBV28 and TRBJ2-5; the D gene is possibly TRBD1 (5 bases). V lost 3 bases and J lost 5, with 16 bases in between. CDR3 size: 15 residues. The V gene's germline CDR1 is MDHEN and CDR2 SYDVKM. The CDR3 loop reads CASSLPTRRVETQYF. The CDR3 DNA sequence: TGTGCCAGCAGTTTGCCAACCCGCAGGGTTGAGACCCAGTACTTC.

This clonotype was counted many times. This chain links TRBV15 with TRBJ2-5; 8 bases are a match to TRBD2. This CDR3 is built from 18 residues. Germline V lookup: CDR1 LNHNV, CDR2 YYDKDF (reference sequence). Trimming took 1 base from V and 3 from J; bases not matched to a gene: 13. The CDR3 is CATSRGAGTRGSKETQYF. The DNA for the CDR3 is TGTGCCACCAGCAGAGGGGCCGGGACTAGAGGCTCGAAAGAGACCCAGTACTTC.

This clonotype turned up a few times. The chain joins TRBV28 to TRBJ2-7, with a weak D call TRBD1 (7 bases). CDR1 is MDHEN, CDR2 SYDVKM, per germline. Trimming shortened V by 2 bases and J by 2 bases, and 13 bases separated the two germline ends. The CDR3 length is 15 residues. CDR3 sequence (DNA): TGTGCCAGCAGTTTACGGCAGGGGGGTGCCTACGAGCAGTACTTC. It yields the protein CASSLRQGGAYEQYF. The full variable domain, in which reference TRBV28 and TRBJ2-7 provide the parts outside the CDR3, is DVKVTQSSRYLVKRTGEKVFLECVQDMDHENMFWYRQDPGLGLRLIYFSYDVKMKEKGDIPEGYSVSREKKERFSLILESASTNQTSMYLCASSLRQGGAYEQYFGPGTRLTVT.

This clonotype was seen more than once but under ten times. The chain uses TRBV5-4 and TRBJ2-1, with TRBD2 identical over 9 bases. This CDR3 region has 14 residues. Germline V CDR1 and CDR2: SGHNT, YYREEE (reference sequence). The V segment lost 3 bases and the J segment 9 bases; nucleotides outside the gene matches: 7. CDR3 in DNA: TGTGCCAGCAGCTATAGCGGGAGCGGGAGTGAGCAGTTCTTC. It codes for CASSYSGSGSEQFF.

The chain has TRBV3-1 and TRBJ2-6; possible D gene TRBD1, 5 bases. V was shortened by 4 bases and J by 1 base, with 11 bases between the two germline ends. This CDR3 comprises 16 residues. CDR1 LGHDT and CDR2 YNNKEL come from the germline V gene (reference sequence). The CDR3 DNA reads TGTGCCAGCAGCCCCGAGACAGTTTCTGGGGCCAACGTCCTGACTTTC. Translated, it gives CASSPETVSGANVLTF.

For this clonotype: A clone one base away is much larger, so this may be a read error. The chain links TRBV9 to TRBJ2-5; D might be TRBD2 (8 bases). Gene TRBJ2-7 matches the end of the DNA better, so the J call may be wrong. This CDR3 is built from 14 residues. Germline V gene lookup returns CDR1 SGDLS and CDR2 YYNGEE. In DNA, the CDR3 is TGTGTCAGTAGCGGGACAGCCGGTCATGGCGAGCAGTACTTC. Translating gives CVSSGTAGHGEQYF.

This chain links TRBV6-5 with TRBJ2-1, with D hard to call. V lost 0 bases and J 6 bases, leaving 24 bases between the germline ends. CDR3 length equals 19 residues. Germline CDR1 reads MNHEY; CDR2 reads SVGAGI. The CDR3 is CASSYSMMPAGVPFNEQFF. The CDR3 nucleotides read TGTGCCAGCAGTTACTCGATGATGCCCGCTGGGGTCCCTTTCAATGAGCAGTTCTTC.

J is TRBJ2-4 and V is TRBV20-1, with D tentatively TRBD2 (6 bases). The J call is doubtful: the DNA matches TRBJ2-7 better. Germline V gene sequence: CDR1 DFQATT, CDR2 SNEGSKA (reference sequence). The CDR3 covers 15 residues. CDR3 in amino acids: CSARDAGKSVDEQYF. CDR3 nucleotides: TGCAGTGCTAGAGATGCGGGGAAATCGGTAGACGAGCAGTACTTC.

This clonotype was counted a few times. The chain combines TRBV5-1 with TRBJ1-5; D is perhaps TRBD1 (5 bases). Trimming stripped 8 bases from V and 4 bases from J, with 25 bases between. The CDR3 is 17 residues long. CDR1 and CDR2 (germline): SGHRS, YFSETQ. This chain's CDR3 is CARIEHAAGSGNQPQHF. As DNA, the CDR3 is TGCGCCAGAATAGAGCATGCGGCAGGGTCAGGGAATCAGCCCCAGCATTTT.

This clonotype was recorded a few times. The chain employs TRBV25-1 and TRBJ2-5; D remains unclear. The germline gives CDR1 MGHDK, CDR2 SYGVNS. CDR3 length: 10 amino acids. The V end lost 3 bases, the J end lost 7 bases, and 3 bases lay between the germline ends. CDR3 bases: TGTGCCAGCAGTGATGCGACCCAGTACTTC. Translated, it gives CASSDATQYF.

This clonotype was seen only a few times. The J gene is TRBJ2-1, the V gene TRBV12-3 or TRBV12-4, with D possibly being TRBD1 (5 bases). V was cut by 7 bases and J by 1 base, with 11 bases left in between. The CDR3 totals 14 residues. CDR3 amino acids: CASTRVGSYNEQFF. CDR3 nucleotide sequence: TGTGCCAGCACCAGGGTCGGTTCCTACAATGAGCAGTTCTTC.

The rearrangement uses TRBV12-5 and TRBJ1-5; no clear D. The CDR3 length is 11 residues. CDR1 is LGHNT and CDR2 is FRNRAP in the germline V gene. V was trimmed by 6 bases and J by 3 bases, leaving 3 bases between them. The CDR3 coding sequence is TGTGCTAGTGGCAACAATCAGCCCCAGCATTTT. Amino acids: CASGNNQPQHF.

The V call is TRBV7-8, the J call TRBJ1-4; D not resolved. This CDR3 contains 14 residues. Trimming removed 1 base at V and 8 bases at J, with 11 bases between. Germline CDR1 SGHVS, CDR2 FQNEAQ. CDR3 in amino acids: CASSLDIDLEKLFF. As DNA, the CDR3 is TGTGCCAGCAGCTTAGATATCGACCTAGAAAAACTGTTTTTT.

The J gene is TRBJ1-1, the V gene TRBV18; no reliable D call. Trimming took off 6 bases at V and 1 base at J, with 12 bases between the two ends. CDR3 length: 14 amino acids. The germline V gene encodes CDR1 KGHSH and CDR2 LQKENI. CDR3 in amino acids: CASSPLHKNTEAFF. The DNA for the CDR3 is TGTGCCAGCTCTCCTCTACACAAGAACACTGAAGCTTTCTTT.

The chain employs TRBV13 and TRBJ2-3; D may be TRBD2 (6 bases). Germline V gene lookup returns CDR1 PRHDT and CDR2 FYEKMQ (reference sequence). There are 12 residues in the CDR3. V gave up 3 bases and J gave up 12 bases, with 13 bases separating them. CDR3 loop: CASSFRLDAQYF. The CDR3 nucleotides read TGTGCCAGCAGCTTCCGACTAGATGCTCAGTATTTT.

A few counts support this clonotype. V usage is TRBV6-1 and J usage is TRBJ2-5; either TRBD1 or TRBD2 may fit D (6 bases each). V was pared by 10 bases and J by 4 bases, with 16 bases between. The CDR3 consists of 13 residues. The germline V gene encodes CDR1 MNHNS and CDR2 SASEGT. The CDR3 loop is CATAGHLRETQYF. For the CDR3, the DNA is TGTGCCACCGCGGGACACCTCCGAGAGACCCAGTACTTC.

This sequence joins TRBV10-3 and TRBJ2-3; TRBD2 aligns across 12 bases. The V and J ends lost 2 bases and 5 bases, in that order; junction bases with no gene match: 8. The CDR3 length is 17 residues. CDR1 is ENHRY and CDR2 is SYGVKD in the germline V gene. CDR3 sequence: CAISEVASGGALDTQYF. The CDR3 DNA reads as TGTGCCATCAGTGAGGTGGCTAGCGGGGGGGCCTTAGATACGCAGTATTTT.

This chain uses TRBV5-4 with TRBJ2-7; 11 positions match TRBD1. The DNA end lines up better with TRBJ2-5; the J call may be wrong. Looked up from germline, CDR1 is SGHNT and CDR2 is YYREEE (reference sequence). The CDR3 has 15 amino acids. This chain's CDR3 is CASSQIGTGGETQYF. For the CDR3, the DNA is TGTGCCAGCAGCCAGATTGGGACAGGGGGTGAGACCCAGTACTTC.

This clonotype has more than one count but fewer than ten. CDR3 amino acids: CASSYRPSGRAYLISYEQYF. Here the CDR3 DNA reads TGTGCCAGCAGTTACCGTCCTAGCGGGAGGGCCTACCTTATCTCCTACGAGCAGTACTTC. This rearrangement joins TRBV6-2 or TRBV6-3 to TRBJ2-7; 12 bases map to TRBD2. The CDR3 runs 20 residues. Trimming at V came to 2 bases and at J to 0 bases, leaving 14 bases not matched to a gene. The germline V gene encodes CDR1 MNHEY and CDR2 SVGEGT.

J is TRBJ1-1 and V is TRBV20-1; 7 bases fit TRBD1. V was clipped by 1 base and J by 0 bases; unmatched bases: 8. CDR1 and CDR2 from the germline V gene are DFQATT and SNEGSKA (reference sequence). The CDR3 runs to 16 residues. CDR3 amino acids: CSARGIGQAMNTEAFF. The CDR3 bases are TGCAGTGCTAGAGGTATAGGACAGGCTATGAACACTGAAGCTTTCTTT.

CDR3 bases: TGTGCCAGCAGTTTATATCCCTATGGGGGAAACTATGGCTACACCTTC. As protein: CASSLYPYGGNYGYTF. This chain links TRBV27 with TRBJ1-2; possible D gene TRBD1, 5 bases. The V gene lost 1 base and the J gene lost 2 bases, with 14 bases spanning the gap. There are 16 residues in the CDR3. Germline CDR1 reads MNHEY; CDR2 reads SMNVEV (reference sequence).